The clone carrying this T cell receptor (beta chain) has ten or more counts. Its target is unknown. The source of the sample is a study of regulatory T cells in long-lasting Graves disease. Study-wide results and caveats: Among persistent patients, a larger number of public clonotypes were shared (2,741) than among newly diagnosed patients (roughly 910). It is possible that accuracy was reduced by the small size of the sample.

Combining iRepertoire HTBI primers with Arm-PCR of CDR3 regions, the authors built TCR beta libraries. In TCRdb, the multiplex PCR reads were re-called with MiXCR into one record per CDR3 protein. This sample has roughly 430,000 distinct CDR3 sequences, with roughly 17% found just once. The ends were cut back, 3 bases at V and 0 bases at J, with 6 bases in the middle. The germline V gene encodes CDR1 MNHEY and CDR2 SMNVEV (reference sequence). The CDR3 sequence is 14 residues long. Time point denoted: newly diagnosed GD, antithyroid drugs for less than 3 months. PBMC RNA was the source of the TCR library. A further study also used this sample, focusing on T cells in Graves' hyperthyroidism and ophthalmopathy. That source reports: Exclusion followed for patients with uncontrolled infection, other autoimmune disease, pregnancy or lactation. Most thyroid clonotypes expanded above 0.001 were also detected in blood.

The TCR originated in a woman in her twenties or thirties with Graves disease. The V call is TRBV27, the J call TRBJ2-1, with D hard to call. Sequenced material: peripheral blood mononuclear cells (PBMCs), taken at new diagnosis, from a patient treated with antithyroid drugs. The CDR3 DNA reads TGTGCCAGCAGTTTGGGTAGCTCCTACAATGAGCAGTTCTTC. This encodes CASSLGSSYNEQFF.